Listed here are 32 T cell receptor beta chains from one sample, sequenced in a study of blood T cell repertoires in COVID-19. Clones were read by immunoSEQ multiplex PCR, and TCRdb kept only the in-frame ones, dropping some. The profile covers about 160,000 clones, with around 84% appearing a single time and 2.5% to 4% taken by the ten largest. Source material: peripheral blood. These receptors were obtained from a human donor with acute or convalescent COVID-19. The donor label of this sample is uncertain.

This clone was seen only a few times. The chain combines TRBV6-2 or TRBV6-3 with TRBJ2-3; 9 bases are shared with TRBD2. CDR3 size: 16 residues. The V and J ends lost 2 bases and 0 bases, in that order; junction bases with no gene match: 3. Germline V CDR1 and CDR2: MNHEY, SVGEGT. CDR3 bases: TGTGCCAGCAGTTACGTAGCGGGGGCTAGCACAGATACGCAGTATTTT. Protein: CASSYVAGASTDTQYF.

The genes are TRBV6-5 and TRBJ1-1; a possible D gene is TRBD1 (6 bases). CDR3 length equals 15 residues. Germline CDR1 MNHEY, CDR2 SVGAGI. Trimming left V 2 bases short and J 0 bases short, with 10 bases between. This CDR3 is CASSYVRTVNTEAFF. The CDR3 coding sequence is TGTGCCAGCAGTTACGTCAGGACAGTGAACACTGAAGCTTTCTTT.

This chain uses TRBV2 with TRBJ2-7; the D gene is possibly TRBD1 (6 bases). V was clipped by 6 bases and J by 7 bases, with 16 bases between them. CDR1 is SNHLY, CDR2 FYNNEI, per germline. The CDR3 consists of 13 residues. The CDR3 protein is CASRVTGPREQYF. The CDR3 nucleotides read TGTGCCAGCAGAGTAACAGGGCCCAGGGAGCAGTACTTC.

The chain employs TRBV30 and TRBJ2-7; D possibly corresponds to TRBD1 (5 bases). Looked up from germline, CDR1 is GTSNPN and CDR2 is SVGIG (reference sequence). The CDR3 has 13 residues. The V end lost 5 bases, the J end lost 2 bases, and 13 bases lay between the germline ends. In nucleotides, the CDR3 is TGTGCCTGGTCTAAGACAGAGACCTACGAGCAGTACTTC. Protein: CAWSKTETYEQYF. The full variable domain, with the rest looked up from reference TRBV30 and TRBJ2-7, is SQTIHQWPATLVQPVGSPLSLECTVEGTSNPNLYWYRQAAGRGLQLLFYSVGIGQISSEVPQNLSASRPQDRQFILSSKKLLLSDSGFYLCAWSKTETYEQYFGPGTRLTVT.

V is TRBV19 and J is TRBJ1-5, with 11 bases lining up with TRBD1. Unmatched junction bases numbered 7, after V lost 8 bases and J lost 7 bases. This CDR3 is built from 14 residues. CDR1 is LNHDA, CDR2 SQIVND, per germline (reference sequence). DNA for the CDR3: TGTGCCAGTTCCGGGACAGGGGGACGGCAGCCCCAGCATTTT. Protein: CASSGTGGRQPQHF.

V and J are TRBV19 and TRBJ1-1, with D unclear. Germline V lookup: CDR1 LNHDA, CDR2 SQIVND (reference sequence). V lost 8 bases, J lost 4 bases, and 14 bases lay in between. This CDR3 comprises 13 residues. The CDR3 is CASSSGVVTEAFF. As DNA, the CDR3 is TGTGCCAGTTCCTCCGGGGTTGTCACTGAAGCTTTCTTT.

The J gene is TRBJ2-2, the V gene TRBV7-2; possible D gene TRBD1, 5 bases. V was trimmed by 2 bases and J by 2 bases, leaving 15 bases between them. Per the germline V gene, CDR1 is SGHTA and CDR2 is FQGNSA. The CDR3 runs 17 residues. The CDR3 region is CASSLLWSGNNTGELFF. CDR3 DNA sequence: TGTGCCAGCAGCTTACTTTGGTCAGGGAACAACACCGGGGAGCTGTTTTTT.

The chain is built from TRBV18 and TRBJ1-1; TRBD1 is a possible D gene (6 bases). Germline-derived CDR1 and CDR2 are KGHSH and LQKENI. The V gene lost 5 bases and the J gene lost 0 bases, with 16 bases spanning the gap. The CDR3 loop spans 16 amino acids. The DNA of the CDR3 is TGTGCCAGCTCAGCCGACAGGTGGGACCTGAACACTGAAGCTTTCTTT. As protein: CASSADRWDLNTEAFF.

The V gene is TRBV27, the J gene TRBJ2-3; 9 bases map to TRBD1. Germline trimming cut 4 bases from V and 8 bases from J; bases unmatched to any gene: 10. Germline-derived CDR1 and CDR2 are MNHEY and SMNVEV (reference sequence). There are 15 residues in the CDR3. CDR3 coding DNA: TGTGCCAGCAGTTCCACAGGGGGCATTCCCGGTACGCAGTATTTT. Its translation: CASSSTGGIPGTQYF.

This clone is a singleton in its sample. The V gene is TRBV7-9, the J gene TRBJ1-4; 8 nucleotides line up with TRBD1. The CDR3 loop spans 14 amino acids. CDR1 is SEHNR and CDR2 is FQNEAQ in the germline V gene (reference sequence). Trimming at V came to 5 bases and at J to 8 bases, leaving 7 bases not matched to a gene. CDR3 nucleotide sequence: TGTGCCAGCAGCCCCCAGACAGGGGTCGAAAAACTGTTTTTT. Its protein is CASSPQTGVEKLFF.

The CDR3 region is CAWRGDRGRKRYGYTF. The CDR3 DNA is TGTGCCTGGAGGGGTGACAGGGGTCGGAAACGCTATGGCTACACCTTC. The rearrangement uses TRBV30 and TRBJ1-2; 8 nucleotides match TRBD1. Germline loops: CDR1 GTSNPN, CDR2 SVGIG (reference sequence). The CDR3 loop spans 16 amino acids. V dropped 3 bases and J dropped 4; count of bases not matched to a gene: 13.

The chain recombines TRBV3-1 (or the pseudogene TRBV3-2) with TRBJ1-3; D is uncertain. The CDR3 spans 13 residues. Trimming removed 1 base at V and 8 bases at J, with 9 bases between. Germline V gene data show CDR1 as LGHDT and CDR2 as YNNKEL (reference sequence). This CDR3 is CASSQAEDDTIYF. The CDR3 nucleotides read TGTGCCAGCAGCCAAGCGGAGGACGACACCATATATTTT.

This clone came up once. One junction end does not reproduce the germline sequence, and a read error may be involved. This chain links TRBV28 with TRBJ1-4; D may be TRBD1 (5 bases). The CDR3 is 12 amino acids. CDR1 and CDR2 (germline): MDHEN, SYDVKM. CDR3 DNA sequence: TGCGCTGGGGGGGACACTAATGAAAAACTGTTTTTT. Encoded protein: CAGGDTNEKLFF.

The chain couples TRBV27 to TRBJ1-2, with TRBD1 identical over 12 bases. This CDR3 has 15 residues. V shed 9 bases and J 4 bases; nucleotides not matched to a gene: 9. The V gene's germline CDR1 is MNHEY and CDR2 SMNVEV (reference sequence). The CDR3: CASTPGTGGFYGYTF. The CDR3 DNA follows: TGTGCCAGTACCCCAGGGACAGGGGGCTTCTATGGCTACACCTTC.

This clone turned up a few times. The chain employs TRBV7-3 and TRBJ1-1; TRBD1 is a possible D gene (5 bases). The V gene lost 5 bases and the J gene lost 1 base, with 14 bases spanning the gap. Looked up from germline, CDR1 is SGHTA and CDR2 is FQGTGA. This CDR3 has 15 residues. The CDR3 coding sequence is TGTGCCAGCAGCCTGGGGCCTGCTAGGAACACTGAAGCTTTCTTT. Protein: CASSLGPARNTEAFF. The complete variable domain, with remaining parts taken from reference TRBV7-3 and TRBJ1-1, reads GAGVSQTPSNKVTEKGKYVELRCDPISGHTALYWYRQSLGQGPEFLIYFQGTGAADDSGLPNDRFFAVRPEGSVSTLKIQRTERGDSAVYLCASSLGPARNTEAFFGQGTRLTVV.

This chain joins TRBV18 and TRBJ2-7, with TRBD1 identical over 7 bases. CDR1 KGHSH and CDR2 LQKENI come from the germline V gene. V dropped 6 bases and J dropped 7; count of bases not matched to a gene: 12. The CDR3 is 14 amino acids. CDR3 in amino acids: CASSKTGSVTEQYF. DNA of the CDR3: TGTGCCAGCTCGAAGACAGGGTCTGTGACGGAGCAGTACTTC.

The chain has TRBV10-1 and TRBJ1-2; D not certain. Trimming took off 3 bases at V and 1 base at J, with 3 bases between the two ends. This CDR3 has 12 residues. CDR1 is WNHNN and CDR2 is SYGVQD in the germline V gene (reference sequence). The CDR3 spells CASSDSNYGYTF. CDR3 sequence (DNA): TGCGCCAGCAGTGACAGTAACTATGGCTACACCTTC.

The rearrangement uses TRBV4-3 and TRBJ2-3, with 13 bases aligning to TRBD2. Germline V CDR1 and CDR2: LGHNA, YSLEER. The CDR3 length is 17 residues. V was pared by 4 bases and J by 1 base, with 5 bases of the junction left unmatched. The CDR3 sequence is CASSLPGTSGGTDTQYF. CDR3 DNA sequence: TGCGCCAGCAGCCTGCCCGGGACTAGCGGGGGCACAGATACGCAGTATTTT.

The chain has TRBV18 and TRBJ2-3; perhaps TRBD1 as D (6 bases). CDR1 is KGHSH, CDR2 LQKENI, per germline. There are 15 residues in the CDR3. Trimming pared 6 bases from V and 0 bases from J, leaving 13 bases between. The CDR3 region has the DNA TGTGCCAGCTCGCCGATACAGGGAAGCACAGATACGCAGTATTTT. Protein: CASSPIQGSTDTQYF.

The chain links TRBV7-8 to TRBJ1-6, with 9 positions matching TRBD1. CDR3 length: 16 residues. Per germline, CDR1 SGHVS and CDR2 FQNEAQ. With V trimmed by 4 bases and J by 10 bases, 11 bases remained unmatched. This CDR3 reads CASSSRGQGWGSPLHF. The CDR3 region has the DNA TGTGCCAGCAGCTCCAGGGGACAGGGATGGGGATCACCCCTCCACTTT.

The chain combines TRBV4-1 with TRBJ1-2; the match to TRBD1 covers 9 bases. Trimming cost V 3 bases and J 1 base; bases outside gene matches: 3. Germline V gene lookup returns CDR1 MGHRA and CDR2 YSYEKL. This CDR3 has 15 residues. The CDR3 region is CASSHRQGDNYGYTF. CDR3 nucleotides: TGCGCCAGCAGCCATCGACAGGGGGATAACTATGGCTACACCTTC.

This clone was detected once. This rearrangement joins TRBV27 to TRBJ2-1; 9 nucleotides match TRBD1. The CDR3 is made up of 14 amino acids. CDR1 is MNHEY, CDR2 SMNVEV, per germline (reference sequence). Trimming took 3 bases from V and 8 from J; bases not matched to a gene: 5. CDR3 DNA: TGTGCCAGCAGTTTGAACAGGGGGCACGATGAGCAGTTCTTC. Protein product: CASSLNRGHDEQFF.

The chain links TRBV15 to TRBJ1-6, with a possible D match to TRBD1 (5 bases). Trimming left V 0 bases short and J 0 bases short, with 9 bases between. Germline CDR1 and CDR2: LNHNV and YYDKDF (reference sequence). The CDR3 consists of 17 residues. This CDR3 reads CATSRDFDSSYNSPLHF. CDR3 bases: TGTGCCACCAGCAGAGATTTCGACAGCTCCTATAATTCACCCCTCCACTTT.

The chain carries TRBV19 and TRBJ1-2, with D uncertain. V dropped 3 bases and J dropped 2 bases, with 7 bases sitting between them. CDR1 is LNHDA, CDR2 SQIVND, per germline (reference sequence). CDR3 length: 13 residues. The CDR3 nucleotides read TGTGCCAGTAGTATGCGGCAGAACTATGGCTACACCTTC. Its protein is CASSMRQNYGYTF.

This clone occurred once. CDR3 sequence (DNA): TGTGCCAGCAGCCCCGGGACAGGGTTTTTTGAAGCTTTCTTT. Translation: CASSPGTGFFEAFF. This rearrangement joins TRBV28 to TRBJ1-1; 9 bases agree with TRBD1. The V segment lost 6 bases and the J segment 7 bases; nucleotides outside the gene matches: 9. The CDR3 has 14 amino acids. In germline, CDR1 is MDHEN, CDR2 SYDVKM.

The sample holds a few counts of this clone. This rearrangement joins TRBV14 to TRBJ2-1, with D uncertain. The CDR3 runs to 14 residues. The germline V and J ends were trimmed by 3 bases and 7 bases, with 13 bases remaining between them. Germline V gene lookup returns CDR1 SGHDN and CDR2 FVKESK. The CDR3 sequence: CASSQGRARNEQFF. DNA of the CDR3: TGTGCCAGCAGCCAGGGCAGAGCAAGGAATGAGCAGTTCTTC.

The chain links TRBV27 to TRBJ2-7; 14 positions match TRBD2. V lost 6 bases and J lost 1; bases outside the gene matches: 2. The CDR3 consists of 15 residues. The V gene's germline CDR1 is MNHEY and CDR2 SMNVEV (reference sequence). The CDR3 DNA follows: TGTGCCAGCAGGGGACTAGCGGGGGCATCCTACGAGCAGTACTTC. Translating gives CASRGLAGASYEQYF.

The chain carries TRBV11-1 and TRBJ2-7; tentative D call: TRBD1 (6 bases). Germline V gene lookup returns CDR1 SGHAT and CDR2 FQDESV (reference sequence). Deletions cut 4 bases from V and 5 bases from J, with 15 bases between. This CDR3 region has 14 residues. The DNA for the CDR3 is TGTGCCAGCAGCTCCTTCCAGGGGTTTGACGAGCAGTACTTC. Its protein is CASSSFQGFDEQYF. Combining the CDR3 with reference TRBV11-1 and TRBJ2-7 gives the whole variable domain EAEVAQSPRYKITEKSQAVAFWCDPISGHATLYWYRQILGQGPELLVQFQDESVVDDSQLPKDRFSAERLKGVDSTLKIQPAELGDSAMYLCASSSFQGFDEQYFGPGTRLTVT.

The V gene is TRBV7-3, the J gene TRBJ2-6; TRBD1 matches at 7 bases. Trimming removed 5 bases from V and 5 bases from J; junction bases left unmatched: 9. Germline V gene lookup returns CDR1 SGHTA and CDR2 FQGTGA. The CDR3 is made up of 16 amino acids. The CDR3 loop is CASSPGQAGWANVLTF. Written as DNA, the CDR3 is TGTGCCAGCAGCCCAGGACAGGCGGGCTGGGCCAACGTCCTGACTTTC.

The chain links TRBV5-6 to TRBJ1-6, with a weak D call TRBD1 (5 bases). This CDR3 is 15 amino acids long. V was trimmed by 2 bases and J by 14 bases, leaving 20 bases between them. The germline gives CDR1 SGHDT, CDR2 YYEEEE. CDR3 residues: CASSFNSGAPKALHF. The CDR3 region has the DNA TGTGCCAGCAGCTTTAATAGTGGGGCCCCCAAAGCCCTCCACTTT. The full variable domain, with the rest looked up from reference TRBV5-6 and TRBJ1-6, is DAGVTQSPTHLIKTRGQQVTLRCSPKSGHDTVSWYQQALGQGPQFIFQYYEEEERQRGNFPDRFSGHQFPNYSSELNVNALLLGDSALYLCASSFNSGAPKALHFGNGTRLTVT.

This clone occurred once. A read error may produce the germline difference seen at one junction end. The chain employs TRBV5-8 and TRBJ1-4; 11 bases are a match to TRBD1. This CDR3 has 15 residues. CDR1 is SGHTS and CDR2 is YDEGEE in the germline V gene. This CDR3 is CASSIGTGGNEKLFF. The CDR3 DNA is TGTGCCAGCAGCATAGGGACAGGGGGGAATGAAAAATTGTTTTTT.

The chain uses TRBV5-1 and TRBJ1-4; TRBD1 might be the D (5 bases). The CDR3 runs 15 residues. Germline CDR1 is SGHRS and CDR2 is YFSETQ. Trimming took 5 bases from V and 0 from J, leaving 11 bases between them. The CDR3 DNA follows: TGCGCCAGCAGATTAGGACATTCAACTAATGAAAAACTGTTTTTT. This sequence encodes CASRLGHSTNEKLFF.